The 17 T cell receptor beta chains below were found in one sample sequenced in a study of T cell clonality in common variable immunodeficiency. Broader study findings: Reportedly, TCR beta sequences from common variable immunodeficiency showed fewer deletions and N-nucleotide insertions.

These TCRs are of unknown antigen specificity. Sequencing used immunoSEQ multiplex PCR; TCRdb keeps in-frame clones, though not all of them. The sample shows about 33,000 clones, no singletons; the ten largest hold less than 8%. The material sequenced was peripheral blood mononuclear cells. The receptors come from a human donor with common variable immunodeficiency.

Only a few counts were recorded for this clone. The CDR3 goes on 3 residues after the read ends, and that part is filled in from the germline J gene. The chain couples TRBV6-2 or TRBV6-3 to TRBJ1-2, with a weak D call TRBD1 (5 bases). CDR1 is MNHEY, CDR2 SVGEGT, per germline. The CDR3 spans 11 residues. The CDR3 spells CASSRREGYTF. The covered CDR3 bases are TGTGCCAGCAGCCGCAGGGAAGGC.

This clone was picked up many times. Sequencing ends 3 residues short of the CDR3 end; the germline J gene provides the rest. The chain uses TRBV18 and TRBJ1-1, with D unclear. CDR1 and CDR2 from the germline V gene are KGHSH and LQKENI. The CDR3 runs 14 residues. The V end was cut by 1 base, the J end by 1 base, with 7 bases between. The CDR3 spells CASSPQGWNTEAFF. CDR3 DNA, as far as it was read: TGTGCCAGCTCACCACAGGGTTGGAACACTGAA.

This clone showed up many times. The observed sequence ends 3 residues before the CDR3 terminus, with the missing tail filled in from the germline J gene. The gene calls are TRBV20-1 and TRBJ2-3, with D perhaps TRBD1 (5 bases). V shed 5 bases and J shed 7 bases, with 19 bases lying between them. The CDR3 spans 14 residues. Germline V lookup: CDR1 DFQATT, CDR2 SNEGSKA (reference sequence). The CDR3 sequence: CSAPQGSLPYTQYF. The part of the CDR3 DNA that was read is TGCAGTGCTCCGCAGGGCTCCCTTCCGTATACG.

This clone showed up just a few times. The read ends 3 residues before the CDR3 terminus; that terminus is restored from the germline J gene. The gene calls are TRBV20-1 and TRBJ2-5; maybe TRBD2 (6 bases). The germline gives CDR1 DFQATT, CDR2 SNEGSKA (reference sequence). The ends were cut back, 3 bases at V and 4 bases at J, with 12 bases in the middle. This CDR3 spans 13 amino acids. CDR3 DNA, as far as it was read: TGCAGTGCTAGCGGAGGGGCCGGAGAGACC. Residues: CSASGGAGET. The entire CDR3 protein is CSASGGAGETQYF.

The sample holds a few counts of this clone. Read coverage stops 3 residues before the CDR3 terminus; the germline J gene supplies the remainder. The gene calls are TRBV18 and TRBJ1-4, with D perhaps matching TRBD1 (5 bases). Trimming stripped 2 bases from V and 0 bases from J, with 13 bases between. Germline-derived CDR1 and CDR2 are KGHSH and LQKENI. The CDR3 runs to 17 residues. This CDR3 reads CASSPNSLGATNEKLFF. The sequenced CDR3 bases are TGTGCCAGCTCACCAAATTCATTAGGGGCAACTAATGAAAAA.

This clone was counted only a few times. With the read ending 3 residues before the CDR3 end, the germline J gene is used to fill in that end. The gene calls are TRBV2 and TRBJ2-1; possible D gene TRBD1, 5 bases. Trimming cost V 7 bases and J 3 bases, with 13 bases left between them. Looked up from germline, CDR1 is SNHLY and CDR2 is FYNNEI. The CDR3 contains 14 residues. The CDR3 region is CASKGQGSYNEQFF. The DNA read from the CDR3 is TGTGCCAGCAAAGGCCAGGGTAGCTACAATGAG. The variable domain in full, with the rest retrieved from reference TRBV2 and TRBJ2-1, is EPEVTQTPSHQVTQMGQEVILRCVPISNHLYFYWYRQILGQKVEFLVSFYNNEISEKSEIFDDQFSVERPDGSNFTLKIRSTKLEDSAMYFCASKGQGSYNEQFFGPGTRLTVL.

The sample holds many counts of this clone. The sequence runs out 3 residues before the end of the CDR3; the remainder is reconstructed from the germline J gene. The J gene is TRBJ2-7, the V gene TRBV30; a possible D gene is TRBD1 (6 bases). V lost 3 bases and J 3 bases, leaving 15 bases between the germline ends. The CDR3 contains 14 residues. Germline V gene data show CDR1 as GTSNPN and CDR2 as SVGIG (reference sequence). CDR3 amino acids: CAWRGHRDLYEQYF. CDR3 DNA, as far as it was read: TGTGCCTGGAGGGGCCACAGGGACCTCTACGAG.

In its sample, this clone was seen many times. Read data end 3 residues before the CDR3 end; the end is taken from the germline J gene. This same CDR3 is encoded by further DNA sequences in the sample. This sequence joins TRBV19 and TRBJ1-6, with 7 bases matching TRBD1. The V gene end was trimmed by 1 base and the J gene end by 7 bases; junction bases not matched to a gene: 4. Germline lookup yields CDR1 LNHDA and CDR2 SQIVND (reference sequence). This CDR3 spans 15 amino acids. The CDR3 sequence: CASSIGRGKNSPLHF. CDR3 bases read: TGTGCCAGTAGTATAGGCAGGGGGAAGAATTCACCC.

This clone was seen repeatedly, ten times or more. The read ends 3 residues early relative to the CDR3; the germline J gene fills the gap. The sample holds other DNA sequences that translate to the same CDR3. V and J are TRBV5-1 and TRBJ2-7; 8 nucleotides agree with TRBD1. V shed 1 base, J shed 5 bases, and the junction held 2 bases outside the gene matches. Germline values: CDR1 SGHRS, CDR2 YFSETQ. The CDR3 covers 13 residues. Partial CDR3 DNA: TGCGCCAGCAGCTTGCAGGGGGCTGACGAG. Its protein is CASSLQGADE. The full CDR3 sequence reads CASSLQGADEQYF.

This clone was observed a handful of times. The sequenced fragment ends 3 residues before the CDR3 boundary, so the rest is inferred from the germline J gene. The chain joins TRBV30 to TRBJ1-1; possible D gene TRBD1, 6 bases. Germline CDR1 reads GTSNPN; CDR2 reads SVGIG (reference sequence). The CDR3 sequence is 15 residues long. The CDR3 bases that were read are TGTGCCTGGAGCCCAGGGGCCCAAGCCCCCCTGGGG. This translates into CAWSPGAQAPLG. The whole CDR3 sequence is CAWSPGAQAPLGAFF.

This clone was detected ten times or more. The read falls 3 residues short of the CDR3 end, and the missing part is taken from the germline J gene. This chain uses TRBV6-1 with TRBJ1-1; maybe TRBD1 (6 bases). The CDR3 extends over 17 amino acids. Germline CDR1 and CDR2: MNHNS and SASEGT. Trimming left V 1 base short and J 6 bases short, with 21 bases between. The DNA read from the CDR3 is TGTGCCAGCAGTGAAGATCCCCCATCCGGGACAAATCCTGAA. Amino acid sequence: CASSEDPPSGTNPE. The full CDR3 reads CASSEDPPSGTNPEAFF.

This clone was recorded at least ten times. The CDR3 end falls 3 residues outside the read, so it is completed with the germline J gene. The same CDR3 also results from other DNA sequences found in this sample. The chain joins TRBV19 to TRBJ1-1, with 10 nucleotides matching TRBD1. The CDR3 spans 17 residues. With V trimmed by 4 bases and J by 5 bases, 13 bases remained unmatched. Germline values: CDR1 LNHDA, CDR2 SQIVND (reference sequence). CDR3 sequence: CASSTPGTGAVGTEAFF. The DNA read from the CDR3 is TGTGCCAGTAGTACACCCGGGACAGGGGCCGTGGGTACTGAA.

This clone came up many times. The read falls 3 residues short of the CDR3 end, and the missing part is taken from the germline J gene. V gene TRBV19 combines with J gene TRBJ2-1, with TRBD2 matching 12 bases. The CDR3 is made up of 14 amino acids. The ends lost 7 bases at V and 6 bases at J; junction bases unmatched: 4. Per germline, CDR1 LNHDA and CDR2 SQIVND (reference sequence). The sequenced part of the CDR3 DNA is TGTGCCAGTACCCTAGCGGGGGGGCCCAATGAG. It specifies CASTLAGGPNE. The CDR3 in full is CASTLAGGPNEQFF. The full variable domain, completed using reference TRBV19 and TRBJ2-1, is DGGITQSPKYLFRKEGQNVTLSCEQNLNHDAMYWYRQDPGQGLRLIYYSQIVNDFQKGDIAEGYSVSREKKESFPLTVTSAQKNPTAFYLCASTLAGGPNEQFFGPGTRLTVL.

This clone was recorded at least ten times. The sequence runs out 3 residues before the end of the CDR3; the remainder is reconstructed from the germline J gene. Other DNA variants within this sample encode the same CDR3. The chain has TRBV20-1 and TRBJ1-6, with 7 nucleotides matching TRBD1. The CDR3 runs to 12 residues. Trimming took 4 bases from V and 8 from J; bases not matched to a gene: 2. The germline V gene has CDR1 DFQATT and CDR2 SNEGSKA (reference sequence). The part of the CDR3 DNA that was read is TGCAGTGCTAAAACAGGGGATTCACCC. Translated, it gives CSAKTGDSP. The whole CDR3 reads CSAKTGDSPLHF.

This clone has just a few counts. The CDR3 end lies 3 residues beyond the end of the read and is filled in from the germline J gene. The chain carries TRBV2 and TRBJ1-5, with D uncertain. Trimming pared 6 bases from V and 3 bases from J, leaving 6 bases between. Germline V lookup: CDR1 SNHLY, CDR2 FYNNEI. This CDR3 spans 12 amino acids. The part of the CDR3 DNA that was read is TGTGCCAGCAGCCCGGTCAATCAGCCC. Translating gives CASSPVNQP. The entire CDR3 protein is CASSPVNQPQHF.

A remark on this clone: Read coverage stops 3 residues before the CDR3 terminus; the germline J gene supplies the remainder. This chain uses TRBV30 with TRBJ1-2; D remains unclear. V was trimmed by 4 bases and J by 5 bases, leaving 14 bases between them. The CDR3 is made up of 13 amino acids. In germline, CDR1 is GTSNPN, CDR2 SVGIG (reference sequence). The DNA read from the CDR3 is TGTGCCTGGAAGCAGGTGAAAGGGTATGGC. This gives the protein CAWKQVKGYG. The full CDR3 protein reads CAWKQVKGYGYTF.

Of note for this clone: The read terminates 3 residues ahead of where the CDR3 ends, so the germline J gene completes it. The rearrangement uses TRBV19 and TRBJ2-1; 10 positions match TRBD2. The V and J ends lost 1 base and 0 bases, in that order; junction bases with no gene match: 3. The length of the CDR3 is 17 residues. Germline CDR1 is LNHDA and CDR2 is SQIVND (reference sequence). The CDR3 here is CASSIAASGSSYNEQFF. CDR3 DNA (partial): TGTGCCAGTAGTATAGCGGCTAGCGGGAGCTCCTACAATGAG.